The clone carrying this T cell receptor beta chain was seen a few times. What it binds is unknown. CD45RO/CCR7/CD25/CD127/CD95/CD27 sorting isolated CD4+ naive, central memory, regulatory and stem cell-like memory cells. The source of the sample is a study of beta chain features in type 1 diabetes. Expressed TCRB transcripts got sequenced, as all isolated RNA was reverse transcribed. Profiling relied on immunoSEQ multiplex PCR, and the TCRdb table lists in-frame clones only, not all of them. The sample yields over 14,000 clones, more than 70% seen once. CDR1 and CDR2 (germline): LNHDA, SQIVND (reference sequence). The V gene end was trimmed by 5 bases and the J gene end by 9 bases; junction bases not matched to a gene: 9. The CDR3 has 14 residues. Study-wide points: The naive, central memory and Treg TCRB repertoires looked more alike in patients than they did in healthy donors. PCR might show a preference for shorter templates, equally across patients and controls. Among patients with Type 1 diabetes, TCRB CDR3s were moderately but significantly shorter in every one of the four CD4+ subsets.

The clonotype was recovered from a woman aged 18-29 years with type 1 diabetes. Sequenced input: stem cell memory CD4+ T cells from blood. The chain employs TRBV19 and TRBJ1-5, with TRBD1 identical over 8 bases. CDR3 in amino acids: CASSPTGGRWPQHF. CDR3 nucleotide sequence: TGTGCCAGTAGTCCCACAGGGGGGCGGTGGCCCCAGCATTTT.